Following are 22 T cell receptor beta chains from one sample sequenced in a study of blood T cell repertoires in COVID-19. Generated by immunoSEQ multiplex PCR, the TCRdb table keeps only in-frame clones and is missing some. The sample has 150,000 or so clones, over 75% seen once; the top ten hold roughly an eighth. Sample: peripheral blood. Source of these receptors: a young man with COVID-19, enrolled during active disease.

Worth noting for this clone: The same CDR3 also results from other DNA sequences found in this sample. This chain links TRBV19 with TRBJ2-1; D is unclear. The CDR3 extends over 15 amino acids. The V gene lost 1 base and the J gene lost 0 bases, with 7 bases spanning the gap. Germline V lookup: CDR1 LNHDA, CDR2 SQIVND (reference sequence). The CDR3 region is CASSIAGSSYNEQFF. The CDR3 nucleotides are TGTGCCAGTAGTATAGCGGGTAGCTCCTACAATGAGCAGTTCTTC.

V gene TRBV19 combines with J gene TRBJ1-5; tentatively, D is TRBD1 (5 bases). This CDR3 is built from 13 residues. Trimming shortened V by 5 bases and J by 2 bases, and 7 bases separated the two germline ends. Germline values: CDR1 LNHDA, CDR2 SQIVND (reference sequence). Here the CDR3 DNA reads TGTGCCAGTAGTCTGACAGGCAATCAGCCCCAGCATTTT. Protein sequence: CASSLTGNQPQHF.

CDR3 DNA sequence: TGTGCCTGGGGGGACAGTTCAAATTATGGCTACACCTTC. Residues: CAWGDSSNYGYTF. This chain links TRBV30 with TRBJ1-2; 7 bases are shared with TRBD1. The CDR3 is 13 residues long. Germline loops: CDR1 GTSNPN, CDR2 SVGIG (reference sequence). V was clipped by 5 bases and J by 5 bases; unmatched bases: 8.

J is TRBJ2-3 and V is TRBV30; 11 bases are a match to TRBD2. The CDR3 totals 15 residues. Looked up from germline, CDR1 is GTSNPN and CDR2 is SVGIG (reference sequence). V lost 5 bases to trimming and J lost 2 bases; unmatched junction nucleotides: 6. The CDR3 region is CAWSRLAGTTDTQYF. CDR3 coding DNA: TGTGCCTGGTCCAGACTAGCGGGGACCACAGATACGCAGTATTTT.

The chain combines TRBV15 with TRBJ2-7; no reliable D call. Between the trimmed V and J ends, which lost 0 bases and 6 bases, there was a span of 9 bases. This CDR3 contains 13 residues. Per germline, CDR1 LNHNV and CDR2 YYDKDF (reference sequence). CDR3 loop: CATSRDPRVEQYF. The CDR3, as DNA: TGTGCCACCAGCAGAGATCCCCGGGTCGAGCAGTACTTC.

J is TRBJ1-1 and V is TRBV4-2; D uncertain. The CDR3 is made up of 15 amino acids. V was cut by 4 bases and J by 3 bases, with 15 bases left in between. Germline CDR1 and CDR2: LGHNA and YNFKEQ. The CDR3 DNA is TGTGCCAGCAGCCTACCGGGTAGATCGGACACTGAAGCTTTCTTT. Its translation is CASSLPGRSDTEAFF.

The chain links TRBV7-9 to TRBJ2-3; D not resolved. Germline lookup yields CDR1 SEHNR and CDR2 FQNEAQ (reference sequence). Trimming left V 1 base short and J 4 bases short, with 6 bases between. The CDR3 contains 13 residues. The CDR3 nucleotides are TGTGCCAGCAGCTTAGATTCCGCAGATACGCAGTATTTT. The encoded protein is CASSLDSADTQYF.

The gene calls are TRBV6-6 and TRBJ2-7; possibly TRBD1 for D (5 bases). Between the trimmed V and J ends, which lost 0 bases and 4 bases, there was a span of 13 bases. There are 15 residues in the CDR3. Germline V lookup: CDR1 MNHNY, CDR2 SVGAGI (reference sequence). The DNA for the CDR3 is TGTGCCAGCAGTTACTCGAGGCGCCAGGGATACGAGCAGTACTTC. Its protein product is CASSYSRRQGYEQYF.

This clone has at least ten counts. The CDR3 protein is CASKPGERNYGYTF. CDR3 in DNA: TGTGCCAGCAAACCGGGAGAAAGAAACTATGGCTACACCTTC. This rearrangement joins TRBV27 to TRBJ1-2; D not certain. CDR1 and CDR2 (germline): MNHEY, SMNVEV (reference sequence). Trimming removed 7 bases from V and 2 bases from J, with 14 bases in between. The CDR3 runs 14 residues.

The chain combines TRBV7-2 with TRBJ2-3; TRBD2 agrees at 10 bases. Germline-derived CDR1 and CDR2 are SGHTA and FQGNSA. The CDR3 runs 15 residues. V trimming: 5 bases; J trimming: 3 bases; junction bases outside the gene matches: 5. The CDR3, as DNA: TGTGCCAGCAGCCCTAGCGGGAGTCGGACAGATACGCAGTATTTT. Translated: CASSPSGSRTDTQYF.

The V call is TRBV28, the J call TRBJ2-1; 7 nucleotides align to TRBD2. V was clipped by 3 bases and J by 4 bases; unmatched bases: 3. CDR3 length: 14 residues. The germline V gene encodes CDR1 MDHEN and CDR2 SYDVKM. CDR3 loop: CASSLLAAYNEQFF. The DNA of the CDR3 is TGTGCCAGCAGTTTGCTAGCGGCTTACAATGAGCAGTTCTTC.

The CDR3 nucleotides are TGTGCCAGCACCCCGACGGGGGAGGGGTTCAATCAGCCCCAGCATTTT. Residues: CASTPTGEGFNQPQHF. V is TRBV6-2 or TRBV6-3 and J is TRBJ1-5; D is perhaps TRBD1 (5 bases). The CDR3 sequence is 16 residues long. Trimming took 7 bases from V and 3 from J, leaving 19 bases between them. Germline V CDR1 and CDR2: MNHEY, SVGEGT.

The CDR3 DNA follows: TGTGCCAGCAGCCGAGAGGGGGCCTATGGCTACACCTTC. Residues: CASSREGAYGYTF. The chain has TRBV3-1 (or the pseudogene TRBV3-2) and TRBJ1-2; 7 nucleotides agree with TRBD1. The CDR3 loop spans 13 amino acids. Losses at the gene ends were 4 bases for V and 4 bases for J; bases not matched to a gene: 3. Germline V gene sequence: CDR1 LGHDT, CDR2 YNNKEL (reference sequence).

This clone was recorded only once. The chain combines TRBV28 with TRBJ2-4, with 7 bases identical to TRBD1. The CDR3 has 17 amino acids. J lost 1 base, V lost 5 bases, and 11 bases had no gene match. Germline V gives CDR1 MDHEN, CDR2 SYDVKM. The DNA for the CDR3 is TGTGCCAGCAGTCCCCTTCGACAGGGATCCGCCAAAAACATTCAGTACTTC. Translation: CASSPLRQGSAKNIQYF.

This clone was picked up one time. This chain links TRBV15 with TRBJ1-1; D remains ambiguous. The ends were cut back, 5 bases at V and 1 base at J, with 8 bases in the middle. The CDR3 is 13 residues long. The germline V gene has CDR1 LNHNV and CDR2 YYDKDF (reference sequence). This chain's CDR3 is CATSLAANTEAFF. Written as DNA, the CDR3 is TGTGCCACCAGCCTGGCCGCGAACACTGAAGCTTTCTTT.

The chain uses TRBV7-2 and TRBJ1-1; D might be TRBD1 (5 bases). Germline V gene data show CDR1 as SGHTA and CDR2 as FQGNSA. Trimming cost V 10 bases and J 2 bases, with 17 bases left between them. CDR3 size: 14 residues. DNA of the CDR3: TGTGCCACCACCTTTGGGGGGGATAACACTGAAGCTTTCTTT. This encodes CATTFGGDNTEAFF.

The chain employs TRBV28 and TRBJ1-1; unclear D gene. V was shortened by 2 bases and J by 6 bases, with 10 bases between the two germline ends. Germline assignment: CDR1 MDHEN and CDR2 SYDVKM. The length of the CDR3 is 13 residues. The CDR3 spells CASSLTGSSEAFF. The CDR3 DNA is TGTGCCAGCAGTTTAACTGGGAGTTCTGAAGCTTTCTTT. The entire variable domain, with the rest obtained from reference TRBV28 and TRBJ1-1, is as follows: DVKVTQSSRYLVKRTGEKVFLECVQDMDHENMFWYRQDPGLGLRLIYFSYDVKMKEKGDIPEGYSVSREKKERFSLILESASTNQTSMYLCASSLTGSSEAFFGQGTRLTVV.

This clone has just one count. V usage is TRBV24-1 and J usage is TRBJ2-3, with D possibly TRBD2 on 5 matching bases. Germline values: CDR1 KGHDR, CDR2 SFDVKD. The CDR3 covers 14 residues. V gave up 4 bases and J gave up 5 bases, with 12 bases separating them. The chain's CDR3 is CATSDHGREDTQYF. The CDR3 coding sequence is TGTGCCACCAGTGACCACGGACGGGAAGATACGCAGTATTTT.

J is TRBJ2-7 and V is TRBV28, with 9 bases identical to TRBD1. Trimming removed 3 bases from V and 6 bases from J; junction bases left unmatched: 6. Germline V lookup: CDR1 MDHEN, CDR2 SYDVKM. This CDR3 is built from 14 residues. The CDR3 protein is CASSFLQGAGEQYF. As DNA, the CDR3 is TGTGCCAGCAGTTTTTTACAGGGGGCAGGCGAGCAGTACTTC.

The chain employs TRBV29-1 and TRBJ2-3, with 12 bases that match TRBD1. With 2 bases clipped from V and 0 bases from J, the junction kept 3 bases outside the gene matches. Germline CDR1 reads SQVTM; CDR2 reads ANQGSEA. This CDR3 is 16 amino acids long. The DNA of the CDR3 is TGCAGCGTTGAAAGGGACAGGGGGCAAAGCACAGATACGCAGTATTTT. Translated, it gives CSVERDRGQSTDTQYF.

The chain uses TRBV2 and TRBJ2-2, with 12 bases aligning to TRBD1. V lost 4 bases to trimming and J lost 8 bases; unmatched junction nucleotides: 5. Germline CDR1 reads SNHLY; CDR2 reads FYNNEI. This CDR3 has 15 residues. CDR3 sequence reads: CASSGGQGARGELFF. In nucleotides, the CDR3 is TGTGCCAGCAGTGGGGGACAGGGGGCGCGTGGGGAGCTGTTTTTT.

The CDR3 coding sequence is TGTGCCAGCAGCTCGCGGGCCTCAAACTCCTACAATGAGCAGTTCTTC. Translated: CASSSRASNSYNEQFF. The chain has TRBV11-2 and TRBJ2-1; TRBD2 is a possible D gene (5 bases). This CDR3 region has 16 residues. Between the trimmed V and J ends, which lost 4 bases and 0 bases, there was a span of 13 bases. Germline CDR1 SGHAT, CDR2 FQNNGV.